This T cell receptor (beta chain) was retrieved from a study of shared clonotypes between healthy human individuals. Broader study findings: Larger estimated richness was generally seen in naive subsets than in memory subsets. Sampling covered nothing but blood. Tissue TCR repertoires likely differ from those found in blood.

This CDR3 has 14 residues. The V gene's germline CDR1 is MNHEY and CDR2 SVGAGI. Trimming removed 2 bases at V and 5 bases at J, with 10 bases between. Concerning this clone: The antigen is undetermined.

The naive CD8 subset, CD45RO-negative cells positively selected for CCR7, excluded terminally differentiated effector memory CD45RA+ cells. For each subset, genomic DNA was distributed in equal portions over several immunoSEQ plates. Measured with immunoSEQ multiplex PCR; TCRdb has only the in-frame clones, and not every one. The sample holds over 2 million clones, approximately 94% seen once. This chain uses TRBV6-5 with TRBJ2-1, with D tentatively TRBD1 or TRBD2 (5 bases each). The sequencing input was naive CD8+ T cells sorted from blood. This clonotype was sampled from a man younger than 35 in good health. In DNA form, the CDR3 reads TGTGCCAGCAGTTACCCGGGACCCCACAATGAGCAGTTCTTC. It translates to CASSYPGPHNEQFF.